These 31 T cell receptor beta chains share one sample of origin, sequenced in a study of shared clonotypes between healthy human individuals. Method: immunoSEQ multiplex PCR; TCRdb's copy keeps in-frame clones and lacks some. The table lists millions of clones, 93% of them singletons. Sequencing was carried out using naive CD4+ T cells from PBMCs. Noted subset: CD45RA+ positively selected. The source is a man younger than 30 in good health. Some clones in this sample may be carry-over from other donors' samples.

The V call is TRBV27, the J call TRBJ2-7; D may match TRBD1 or TRBD2 (5 bases each). The CDR3 sequence is 13 residues long. Trimming stripped 6 bases from V and 3 bases from J, with 12 bases between. Germline CDR1 MNHEY, CDR2 SMNVEV (reference sequence). CDR3 nucleotides: TGTGCCAGCAGCTCCAGTGGGGGCTACGAGCAGTACTTC. This translates into CASSSSGGYEQYF.

V gene TRBV9 combines with J gene TRBJ2-3; 7 positions match TRBD2. J lost 4 bases, V lost 0 bases, and 11 bases had no gene match. Germline values: CDR1 SGDLS, CDR2 YYNGEE. This CDR3 has 17 residues. CDR3 amino acids: CASSVVAQRDPPDTQYF. In DNA, the CDR3 is TGTGCCAGCAGCGTAGTAGCCCAGCGGGATCCACCAGATACGCAGTATTTT.

The chain is built from TRBV27 and TRBJ2-3, with TRBD2 identical over 9 bases. The CDR3 contains 16 residues. Germline values: CDR1 MNHEY, CDR2 SMNVEV (reference sequence). Trimming cost V 2 bases and J 3 bases; bases outside gene matches: 6. The CDR3: CASSLLSGGLTDTQYF. The CDR3, as DNA: TGTGCCAGCAGTTTACTTAGCGGGGGTCTTACAGATACGCAGTATTTT.

The chain is built from TRBV7-2 and TRBJ2-7; 7 bases align to TRBD1. The germline CDR1 and CDR2 sequences are SGHTA and FQGNSA. The ends lost 3 bases at V and 7 bases at J; junction bases unmatched: 6. CDR3 size: 13 residues. CDR3 in amino acids: CASSFDREREQYF. The CDR3 DNA sequence: TGTGCCAGCAGCTTCGACAGGGAGAGGGAGCAGTACTTC.

As for this clone: This same CDR3 is encoded by further DNA sequences in the sample. V is TRBV28 and J is TRBJ1-2; D uncertain. Between the trimmed V and J ends, which lost 5 bases and 1 base, there was a span of 5 bases. CDR3 size: 12 residues. Germline values: CDR1 MDHEN, CDR2 SYDVKM. The CDR3 region is CASSLNNYGYTF. CDR3 in DNA: TGTGCCAGCAGTCTCAATAACTATGGCTACACCTTC.

The chain has TRBV4-1 and TRBJ2-4; weak D call: TRBD2 (6 bases). The V and J ends lost 1 base and 2 bases respectively, with 15 bases between them. Germline assignment: CDR1 MGHRA and CDR2 YSYEKL. The CDR3 extends over 17 amino acids. CDR3: CASSQVFGGLTKNIQYF. The CDR3 DNA follows: TGCGCCAGCAGCCAAGTATTCGGAGGGTTGACCAAAAACATTCAGTACTTC.

The genes are TRBV28 and TRBJ2-5; no clear D gene. The V and J ends lost 1 base and 0 bases respectively, with 12 bases between them. The V gene's germline CDR1 is MDHEN and CDR2 SYDVKM. The CDR3 runs to 16 residues. The CDR3 bases are TGTGCCAGCAGTTTATCTCCTGGCAGTTACCAAGAGACCCAGTACTTC. Its translation is CASSLSPGSYQETQYF.

This chain links TRBV4-1 with TRBJ1-2; D may be TRBD1 (5 bases). This CDR3 is built from 14 residues. Germline V gene data show CDR1 as MGHRA and CDR2 as YSYEKL. V dropped 6 bases and J dropped 4 bases, with 15 bases sitting between them. The CDR3 sequence is CASRPTVAAYGYTF. CDR3 nucleotide sequence: TGCGCCAGCAGACCGACAGTGGCTGCCTATGGCTACACCTTC.

The CDR3 sequence is CASRPEATNEKLFF. Here the CDR3 DNA reads TGTGCCAGCAGGCCGGAGGCAACTAATGAAAAACTGTTTTTT. The rearrangement links TRBV6-6 to TRBJ1-4; D uncertain. The germline V and J ends were trimmed by 6 bases and 0 bases, with 8 bases remaining between them. The CDR3 is 14 amino acids. CDR1 MNHNY and CDR2 SVGAGI come from the germline V gene (reference sequence).

V is TRBV5-1 and J is TRBJ1-1, with TRBD1 matching over 8 bases. This CDR3 region has 15 residues. V was pared by 4 bases and J by 6 bases, with 11 bases of the junction left unmatched. Germline-derived CDR1 and CDR2 are SGHRS and YFSETQ. CDR3 nucleotide sequence: TGCGCCAGCAGCACCCGGACAGGGAGGGCCTCTGAAGCTTTCTTT. This sequence encodes CASSTRTGRASEAFF.

This chain connects TRBV28 to TRBJ1-1; D remains unclear. CDR1 and CDR2 from the germline V gene are MDHEN and SYDVKM. CDR3 length equals 15 residues. The ends were cut back, 5 bases at V and 1 base at J, with 14 bases in the middle. CDR3 bases: TGTGCCAGCAGTCCTATGACAACCCGGAACACTGAAGCTTTCTTT. Translating it yields CASSPMTTRNTEAFF.

The chain couples TRBV7-7 to TRBJ2-2; weak D call: TRBD2 (7 bases). V was pared by 4 bases and J by 9 bases, with 21 bases between. Germline-derived CDR1 and CDR2 are SSHAT and FNYEAQ (reference sequence). The CDR3 totals 16 residues. The chain's CDR3 is CASSSSGLGGPRELFF. DNA of the CDR3: TGTGCCAGCAGCTCATCCGGACTCGGGGGGCCCCGGGAGCTGTTTTTT.

The chain links TRBV5-1 to TRBJ1-3, with D perhaps TRBD1 (5 bases). This CDR3 spans 15 amino acids. Per the germline V gene, CDR1 is SGHRS and CDR2 is YFSETQ. V lost 0 bases to trimming and J lost 4 bases, with 11 bases between them. The CDR3 nucleotides are TGCGCCAGCAGCTTGGCAGGGCTGGGAGGAAACACCATATATTTT. Its translation is CASSLAGLGGNTIYF.

The chain couples TRBV28 to TRBJ2-1; TRBD1 matches at 8 bases. V gave up 6 bases and J gave up 13 bases; unmatched junction bases: 8. The CDR3 totals 12 residues. Germline CDR1 is MDHEN and CDR2 is SYDVKM. The CDR3: CASSYSTGAQFF. The DNA for the CDR3 is TGTGCCAGCAGCTATTCGACAGGGGCCCAGTTCTTC.

Concerning this clone itself: This CDR3 is also generated by other DNA sequences in the sample. The chain carries TRBV7-9 and TRBJ2-7; TRBD2 is a possible D gene (5 bases). V dropped 2 bases and J dropped 0 bases, with 8 bases sitting between them. Germline V gene lookup returns CDR1 SEHNR and CDR2 FQNEAQ (reference sequence). This CDR3 contains 14 residues. The CDR3 coding sequence is TGTGCCAGCAGCTTACCGCGGGCCTCCTACGAGCAGTACTTC. Translating it yields CASSLPRASYEQYF.

This clone was recorded a few times. Other DNA sequences within the sample encode an identical CDR3. For the CDR3, the DNA is TGTGCCAGCAGTTTAATAGGGTCCTACAATGAGCAGTTCTTC. This translates into CASSLIGSYNEQFF. The chain combines TRBV28 with TRBJ2-1; D ambiguous. Per germline, CDR1 MDHEN and CDR2 SYDVKM. The CDR3 is 14 residues long. Trimming stripped 2 bases from V and 1 base from J, with 6 bases between.

J is TRBJ2-1 and V is TRBV7-2; D is possibly TRBD2 (5 bases). Germline lookup yields CDR1 SGHTA and CDR2 FQGNSA. The CDR3 spans 14 residues. V was clipped by 1 base and J by 6 bases, with 10 bases between them. CDR3 DNA sequence: TGTGCCAGCAGCTTAGGGCTAGCATTCAATGAGCAGTTCTTC. This encodes CASSLGLAFNEQFF.

In its sample, this clone was seen once. The chain couples TRBV28 to TRBJ2-1; TRBD1 matches 7 bases. The germline gives CDR1 MDHEN, CDR2 SYDVKM. The CDR3 loop spans 15 amino acids. The V and J ends lost 6 bases and 6 bases, in that order; junction bases with no gene match: 11. The CDR3 DNA reads as TGTGCCAGCAGACCCACAGGGGCCCGCCCCAATGAGCAGTTCTTC. Translating it yields CASRPTGARPNEQFF.

The chain has TRBV9 and TRBJ2-3; TRBD2 matches 7 bases. V dropped 0 bases and J dropped 4; count of bases not matched to a gene: 11. The germline V gene has CDR1 SGDLS and CDR2 YYNGEE. The CDR3 has 17 amino acids. CDR3 in amino acids: CASSVARAGVGPDTQYF. CDR3 nucleotide sequence: TGTGCCAGCAGCGTAGCCCGTGCGGGAGTGGGCCCAGATACGCAGTATTTT.

The chain employs TRBV29-1 and TRBJ1-2; 8 nucleotides match TRBD1. The germline CDR1 and CDR2 sequences are SQVTM and ANQGSEA. The CDR3 totals 11 residues. J lost 8 bases, V lost 6 bases, and 5 bases had no gene match. DNA of the CDR3: TGCAGCGTCCAGGGGGCACGGGGCTACACCTTC. Its translation is CSVQGARGYTF.

The V and J genes are TRBV7-2 and TRBJ2-7; the D gene could be TRBD1 or TRBD2 (5 bases each). Germline CDR1 and CDR2: SGHTA and FQGNSA. CDR3 length: 13 residues. Trimming stripped 3 bases from V and 6 bases from J, with 12 bases between. The CDR3 DNA sequence: TGTGCCAGCAGCTTCGGCAGGGAGAGCGAGCAGTACTTC. This sequence encodes CASSFGRESEQYF.

The chain links TRBV28 to TRBJ1-4, with D unclear. CDR3 length: 13 residues. Trimming stripped 8 bases from V and 8 bases from J, with 15 bases between. Germline-derived CDR1 and CDR2 are MDHEN and SYDVKM. The CDR3 DNA follows: TGTGCCAGCTCACGGGTTCCGGGAGAAAAACTGTTTTTT. Amino acids: CASSRVPGEKLFF.

V gene TRBV4-2 combines with J gene TRBJ2-3, with 9 bases identical to TRBD2. The CDR3 is 17 residues long. V was pared by 0 bases and J by 5 bases, with 9 bases of the junction left unmatched. Germline V gives CDR1 LGHNA, CDR2 YNFKEQ. DNA of the CDR3: TGTGCCAGCAGCCAAGAACGTGCGGGAGGGTATGGAGATACGCAGTATTTT. Its protein product is CASSQERAGGYGDTQYF.

Of note for this clone: The same CDR3 arises from other DNA sequences in this sample as well. V is TRBV7-9 and J is TRBJ1-1, with D hard to call. Germline V lookup: CDR1 SEHNR, CDR2 FQNEAQ (reference sequence). The CDR3 has 13 residues. V was pared by 3 bases and J by 2 bases, with 7 bases between. DNA for the CDR3: TGTGCCAGCAGCTTCTCCGTAAACACTGAAGCTTTCTTT. Its translation is CASSFSVNTEAFF.

The CDR3 coding sequence is TGTGCCAGCAGAGAGCGGAGGGAGGGAAACGAGCAGTACTTC. Its translation is CASRERREGNEQYF. The V gene is TRBV28, the J gene TRBJ2-7; 7 bases are shared with TRBD2. Germline V gene sequence: CDR1 MDHEN, CDR2 SYDVKM. The CDR3 spans 14 residues. Trimming took 6 bases from V and 5 from J; bases not matched to a gene: 10. Supplemented by reference TRBV28 and TRBJ2-7, the full variable domain reads DVKVTQSSRYLVKRTGEKVFLECVQDMDHENMFWYRQDPGLGLRLIYFSYDVKMKEKGDIPEGYSVSREKKERFSLILESASTNQTSMYLCASRERREGNEQYFGPGTRLTVT.

The gene calls are TRBV12-5 and TRBJ1-5; no clear D. CDR3 length equals 12 residues. CDR1 and CDR2 (germline): LGHNT, FRNRAP. V was trimmed by 3 bases and J by 6 bases, leaving 6 bases between them. CDR3 coding DNA: TGTGCTAGTGGTTTTTCGAGTCAGCCCCAGCATTTT. Residues: CASGFSSQPQHF.

J is TRBJ1-2 and V is TRBV30; 7 bases map to TRBD1. The CDR3 consists of 12 residues. Looked up from germline, CDR1 is GTSNPN and CDR2 is SVGIG (reference sequence). V was pared by 4 bases and J by 12 bases, with 11 bases of the junction left unmatched. In DNA, the CDR3 is TGTGCCTGGATTCCTTTGACAGGGATAAACACCTTC. It encodes CAWIPLTGINTF.

This chain connects TRBV6-6 to TRBJ2-3; the match to TRBD2 covers 8 bases. Germline values: CDR1 MNHNY, CDR2 SVGAGI (reference sequence). Trimming at V came to 5 bases and at J to 3 bases, leaving 7 bases not matched to a gene. The CDR3 has 15 residues. In DNA, the CDR3 is TGTGCCAGCAGTGTTAGCGGGAAGGGAACAGATACGCAGTATTTT. This sequence encodes CASSVSGKGTDTQYF.

V gene TRBV5-6 combines with J gene TRBJ1-5; D is uncertain. The CDR3 is made up of 17 amino acids. CDR1 and CDR2 from the germline V gene are SGHDT and YYEEEE. Trimming shortened V by 1 base and J by 1 base, and 15 bases separated the two germline ends. CDR3 nucleotide sequence: TGTGCCAGCAGCTTGATGTGGTCCGGTTCCAGCAATCAGCCCCAGCATTTT. Amino acids: CASSLMWSGSSNQPQHF.

This chain joins TRBV9 and TRBJ1-3; no definite D call. The CDR3 is 15 amino acids. CDR1 is SGDLS and CDR2 is YYNGEE in the germline V gene. The ends were cut back, 3 bases at V and 0 bases at J, with 10 bases in the middle. CDR3 coding DNA: TGTGCCAGCAGCGCGGATGGATTCTCTGGAAACACCATATATTTT. Protein sequence: CASSADGFSGNTIYF.

The chain combines TRBV6-1 with TRBJ2-7; D call uncertain. V lost 6 bases and J 3 bases, leaving 6 bases between the germline ends. This CDR3 has 11 amino acids. The germline V gene encodes CDR1 MNHNS and CDR2 SASEGT. CDR3 region: CASSRHYEQYF. CDR3 bases: TGTGCCAGCAGCCGCCACTACGAGCAGTACTTC.